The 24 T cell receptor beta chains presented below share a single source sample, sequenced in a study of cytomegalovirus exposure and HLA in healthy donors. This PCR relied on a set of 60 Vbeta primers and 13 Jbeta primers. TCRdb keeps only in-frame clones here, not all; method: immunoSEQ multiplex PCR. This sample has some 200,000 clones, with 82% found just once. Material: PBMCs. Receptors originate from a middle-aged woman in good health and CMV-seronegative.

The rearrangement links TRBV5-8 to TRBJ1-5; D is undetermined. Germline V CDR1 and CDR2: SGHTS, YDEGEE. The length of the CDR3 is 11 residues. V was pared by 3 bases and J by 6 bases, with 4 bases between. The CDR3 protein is CASSWPQPQHF. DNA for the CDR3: TGTGCCAGCAGCTGGCCTCAGCCCCAGCATTTT. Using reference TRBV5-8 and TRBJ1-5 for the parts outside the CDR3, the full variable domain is EAGVTQSPTHLIKTRGQQATLRCSPISGHTSVYWYQQALGLGLQFLLWYDEGEERNRGNFPPRFSGRQFPNYSSELNVNALELEDSALYLCASSWPQPQHFGDGTRLSIL.

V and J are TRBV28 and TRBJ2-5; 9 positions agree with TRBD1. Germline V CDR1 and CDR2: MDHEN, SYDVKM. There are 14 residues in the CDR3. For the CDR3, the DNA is TGTGCAACTCGGGACAGGGCGTACCAAGAGACCCAGTACTTC. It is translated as CATRDRAYQETQYF.

The CDR3 loop is CASSLFGSSTDTQYF. CDR3 coding DNA: TGTGCCAGCAGCTTGTTCGGGAGTAGCACAGATACGCAGTATTTT. The chain links TRBV5-6 to TRBJ2-3; a weak D match, TRBD2 (6 bases). The V end lost 1 base, the J end lost 0 bases, and 9 bases lay between the germline ends. Germline CDR1 is SGHDT and CDR2 is YYEEEE. This CDR3 spans 15 amino acids.

The CDR3 reads CASSLVPGQGSGTGELFF. DNA for the CDR3: TGCGCCAGCAGCCTCGTCCCGGGACAGGGATCGGGTACCGGGGAGCTGTTTTTT. The chain couples TRBV4-1 to TRBJ2-2, with TRBD1 matching 9 bases. Germline CDR1 reads MGHRA; CDR2 reads YSYEKL. The CDR3 covers 18 residues. J gave up 5 bases and V 4 bases, and 14 bases lay outside the gene matches.

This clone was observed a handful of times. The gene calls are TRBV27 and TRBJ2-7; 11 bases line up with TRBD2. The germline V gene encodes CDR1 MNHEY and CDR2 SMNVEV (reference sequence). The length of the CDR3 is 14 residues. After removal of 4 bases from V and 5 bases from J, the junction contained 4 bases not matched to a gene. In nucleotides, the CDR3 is TGTGCCAGCAGTTCCGGGACTAGCGGACACGAGCAGTACTTC. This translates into CASSSGTSGHEQYF.

The CDR3 here is CASSLREGPYTEAFF. The CDR3 bases are TGTGCCAGCAGCTTAAGAGAGGGTCCTTACACTGAAGCTTTCTTT. This sequence joins TRBV7-9 and TRBJ1-1, with D uncertain. V was shortened by 2 bases and J by 3 bases, with 13 bases between the two germline ends. CDR1 SEHNR and CDR2 FQNEAQ come from the germline V gene (reference sequence). This CDR3 comprises 15 residues.

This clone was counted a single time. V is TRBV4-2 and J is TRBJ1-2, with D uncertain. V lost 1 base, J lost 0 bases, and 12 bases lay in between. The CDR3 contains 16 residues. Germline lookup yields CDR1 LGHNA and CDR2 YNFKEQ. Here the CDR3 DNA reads TGTGCCAGCAGCCAAGCCCCAGGCTCTCCTAACTATGGCTACACCTTC. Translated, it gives CASSQAPGSPNYGYTF.

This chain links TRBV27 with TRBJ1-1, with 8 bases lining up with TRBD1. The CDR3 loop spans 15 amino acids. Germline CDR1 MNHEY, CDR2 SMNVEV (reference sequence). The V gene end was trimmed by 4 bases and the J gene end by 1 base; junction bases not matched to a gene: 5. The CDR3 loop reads CASSSPGGANTEAFF. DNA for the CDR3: TGTGCCAGCAGTTCCCCAGGGGGCGCGAACACTGAAGCTTTCTTT.

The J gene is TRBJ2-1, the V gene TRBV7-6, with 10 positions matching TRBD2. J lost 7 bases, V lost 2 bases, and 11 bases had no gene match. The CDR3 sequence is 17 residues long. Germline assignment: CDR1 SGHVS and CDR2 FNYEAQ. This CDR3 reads CASSLTASGRQGNEQFF. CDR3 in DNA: TGTGCCAGCAGCTTAACGGCTAGCGGGAGACAAGGGAATGAGCAGTTCTTC.

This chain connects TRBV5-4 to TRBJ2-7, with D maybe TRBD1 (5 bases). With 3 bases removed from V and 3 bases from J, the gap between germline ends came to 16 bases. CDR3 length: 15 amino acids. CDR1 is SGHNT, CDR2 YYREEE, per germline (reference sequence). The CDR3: CASSSVGALNYEQYF. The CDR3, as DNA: TGTGCCAGCAGCTCTGTAGGGGCCTTGAACTACGAGCAGTACTTC. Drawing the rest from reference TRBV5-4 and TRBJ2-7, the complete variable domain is ETGVTQSPTHLIKTRGQQVTLRCSSQSGHNTVSWYQQALGQGPQFIFQYYREEENGRGNFPPRFSGLQFPNYSSELNVNALELDDSALYLCASSSVGALNYEQYFGPGTRLTVT.

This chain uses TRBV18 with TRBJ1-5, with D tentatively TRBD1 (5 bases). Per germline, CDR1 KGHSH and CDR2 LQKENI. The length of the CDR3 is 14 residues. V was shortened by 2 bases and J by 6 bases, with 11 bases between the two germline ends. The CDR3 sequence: CASSPSPTVQPQHF. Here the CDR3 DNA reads TGTGCCAGCTCACCATCACCGACAGTTCAGCCCCAGCATTTT.

The CDR3 sequence: CASSLIRSAARDEQFF. CDR3 coding DNA: TGTGCCAGCAGTTTAATCCGGTCTGCCGCGAGAGATGAGCAGTTCTTC. The chain couples TRBV27 to TRBJ2-1, with D unresolved. There are 16 residues in the CDR3. CDR1 MNHEY and CDR2 SMNVEV come from the germline V gene (reference sequence). V was pared by 2 bases and J by 8 bases, with 19 bases between.

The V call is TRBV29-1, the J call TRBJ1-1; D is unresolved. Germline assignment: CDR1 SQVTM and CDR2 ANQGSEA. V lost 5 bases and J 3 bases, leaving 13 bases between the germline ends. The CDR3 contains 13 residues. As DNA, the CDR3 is TGCAGCGTTTTCGGTCATTTGGACACTGAAGCTTTCTTT. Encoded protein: CSVFGHLDTEAFF. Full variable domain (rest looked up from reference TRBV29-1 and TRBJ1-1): SAVISQKPSRDICQRGTSLTIQCQVDSQVTMMFWYRQQPGQSLTLIATANQGSEATYESGFVIDKFPISRPNLTFSTLTVSNMSPEDSSIYLCSVFGHLDTEAFFGQGTRLTVV.

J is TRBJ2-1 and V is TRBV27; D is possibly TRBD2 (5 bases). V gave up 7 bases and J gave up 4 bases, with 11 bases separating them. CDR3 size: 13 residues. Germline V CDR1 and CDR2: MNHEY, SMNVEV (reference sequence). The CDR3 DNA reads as TGTGCCAGCACGGGGAGCGTATACAATGAGCAGTTCTTC. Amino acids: CASTGSVYNEQFF.

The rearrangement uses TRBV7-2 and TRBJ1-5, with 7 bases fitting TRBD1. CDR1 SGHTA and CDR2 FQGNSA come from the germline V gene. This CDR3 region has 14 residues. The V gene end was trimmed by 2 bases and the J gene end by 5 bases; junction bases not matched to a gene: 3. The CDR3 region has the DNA TGTGCCAGCAGCTTATTCAGGGGGGATCAGCCCCAGCATTTT. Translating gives CASSLFRGDQPQHF.

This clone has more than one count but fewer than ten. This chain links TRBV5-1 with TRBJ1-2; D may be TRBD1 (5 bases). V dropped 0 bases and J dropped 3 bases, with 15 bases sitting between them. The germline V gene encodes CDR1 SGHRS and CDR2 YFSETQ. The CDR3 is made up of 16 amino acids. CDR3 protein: CASSLAVGRGDYGYTF. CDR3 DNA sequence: TGCGCCAGCAGCTTGGCCGTAGGGCGGGGGGACTATGGCTACACCTTC.

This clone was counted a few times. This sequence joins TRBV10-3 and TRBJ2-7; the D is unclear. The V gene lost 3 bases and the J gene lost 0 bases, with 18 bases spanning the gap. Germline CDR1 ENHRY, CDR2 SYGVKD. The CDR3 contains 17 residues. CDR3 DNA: TGTGCCATCAGTGAAACTATAGGTCTTTTAAGCTCCTACGAGCAGTACTTC. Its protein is CAISETIGLLSSYEQYF.

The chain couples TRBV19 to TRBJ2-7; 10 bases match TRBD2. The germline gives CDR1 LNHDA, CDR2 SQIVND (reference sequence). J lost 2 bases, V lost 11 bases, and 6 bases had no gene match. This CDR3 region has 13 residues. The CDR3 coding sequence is TGTGCCGGAAGCGGGAGGGAGACCTACGAGCAGTACTTC. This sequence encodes CAGSGRETYEQYF.

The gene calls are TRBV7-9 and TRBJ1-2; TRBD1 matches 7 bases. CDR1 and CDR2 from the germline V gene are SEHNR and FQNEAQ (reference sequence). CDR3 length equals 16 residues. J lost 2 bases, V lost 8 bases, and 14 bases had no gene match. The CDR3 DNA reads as TGTGCCAGCTCGGTACGAAGGACAGGACTAAACTATGGCTACACCTTC. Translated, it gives CASSVRRTGLNYGYTF.

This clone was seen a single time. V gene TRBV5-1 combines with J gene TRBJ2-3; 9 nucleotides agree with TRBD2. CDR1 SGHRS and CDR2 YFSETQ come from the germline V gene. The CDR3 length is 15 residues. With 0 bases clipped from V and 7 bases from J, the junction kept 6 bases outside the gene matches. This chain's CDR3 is CASSLGDSGSYTQYF. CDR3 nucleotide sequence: TGCGCCAGCAGCTTGGGCGATAGCGGGAGTTATACGCAGTATTTT.

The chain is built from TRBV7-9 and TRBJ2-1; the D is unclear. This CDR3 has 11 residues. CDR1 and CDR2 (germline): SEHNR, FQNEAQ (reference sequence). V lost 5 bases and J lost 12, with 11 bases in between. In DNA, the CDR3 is TGTGCCAGCAGCCTGATCTTCGGGCAGTTCTTC. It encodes CASSLIFGQFF. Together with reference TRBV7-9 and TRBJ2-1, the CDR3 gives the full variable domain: DTGVSQNPRHKITKRGQNVTFRCDPISEHNRLYWYRQTLGQGPEFLTYFQNEAQLEKSRLLSDRFSAERPKGSFSTLEIQRTEQGDSAMYLCASSLIFGQFFGPGTRLTVL.

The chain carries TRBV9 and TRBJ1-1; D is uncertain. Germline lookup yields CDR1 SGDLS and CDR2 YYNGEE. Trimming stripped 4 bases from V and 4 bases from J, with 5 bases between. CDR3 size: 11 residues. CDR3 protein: CASSRGTEAFF. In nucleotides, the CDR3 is TGTGCCAGCAGCCGCGGCACTGAAGCTTTCTTT. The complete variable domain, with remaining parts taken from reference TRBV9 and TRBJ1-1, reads DSGVTQTPKHLITATGQRVTLRCSPRSGDLSVYWYQQSLDQGLQFLIQYYNGEERAKGNILERFSAQQFPDLHSELNLSSLELGDSALYFCASSRGTEAFFGQGTRLTVV.

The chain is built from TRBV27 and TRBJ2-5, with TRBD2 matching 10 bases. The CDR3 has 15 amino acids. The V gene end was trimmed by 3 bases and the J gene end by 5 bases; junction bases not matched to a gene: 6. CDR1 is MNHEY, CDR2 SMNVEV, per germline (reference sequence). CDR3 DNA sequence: TGTGCCAGCAGTTTTCTAGCGGGAGCGCGGGAGACCCAGTACTTC. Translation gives CASSFLAGARETQYF.

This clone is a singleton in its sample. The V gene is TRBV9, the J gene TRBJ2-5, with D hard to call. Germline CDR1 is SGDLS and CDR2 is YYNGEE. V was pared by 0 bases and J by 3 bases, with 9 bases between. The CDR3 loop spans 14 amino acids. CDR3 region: CASSVAAREETQYF. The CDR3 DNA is TGTGCCAGCAGCGTAGCCGCACGAGAAGAGACCCAGTACTTC.